The TCR beta chain described here comes from a study of shared clonotypes between healthy human individuals. This CDR3 is built from 15 residues. V lost 0 bases to trimming and J lost 3 bases, with 12 bases between them. The germline CDR1 and CDR2 sequences are LGHNA and YSLEER. Worth noting for this clone: What it binds is not known. Other DNA variants within this sample encode the same CDR3.

Profiling relied on immunoSEQ multiplex PCR, and the TCRdb table lists in-frame clones only, not all of them. The table shows some 2 million clones, with just under 95% occurring only once. Naive CD8 cells were CD45RO-negative, positively selected for CCR7, excluding terminally differentiated effector memory CD45RA+ cells. General study results and limits: The study generally estimated greater richness for naive than memory subsets. Compared with clonotypes that all four donors shared, non-shared clonotypes had lower generation probabilities.

The specimen was naive CD8+ T cells sorted from blood. This chain connects TRBV4-3 to TRBJ2-7; possible D gene TRBD1, 6 bases. This TCR came from a man aged 18 to 29 in good health. The CDR3 reads CASSQDRGRGYEQYF. CDR3 DNA sequence: TGCGCCAGCAGCCAAGACAGGGGACGGGGCTACGAGCAGTACTTC.